A selection of T cell receptor beta chains follows, all from one sample in a study of beta chain features in type 1 diabetes. Generated by immunoSEQ multiplex PCR, the TCRdb table keeps only in-frame clones and is missing some. The data show approximately 280,000 clones, over 14% seen once. Source material: naive CD4+ T cells from blood. The origin of the receptors is a man aged 18 to 30 with type 1 diabetes. Each CDR3 is given with its conserved first and last residue. D genes are given only for firm matches. Clone size is stated in some rows and not others, as once, few, many or a class when expanded.

-	TRBV7-2	15	TRBJ1-2	-	TGTGCCAGCAGTCGATCTGACAGGCCCTACTATGGCTACACCTTC	CASSRSDRPYYGYTF
-	TRBV5-4	15	TRBJ2-7	-	TGTGCCAGCAGCTCGCCCCAGGGTTCGAGGTACGAGCAGTACTTC	CASSSPQGSRYEQYF
TRBD2	TRBV7-9	17	TRBJ2-3	few	TGTGCAAGTCCCGGGACTAGCGGGAGTACTAGCACAGATACGCAGTATTTT	CASPGTSGSTSTDTQYF
-	TRBV18	15	TRBJ1-6	-	TGTGCCAGCTCACCAGGGCAGGGAGGAAATTCACCCCTCCACTTT	CASSPGQGGNSPLHF
TRBD1	TRBV10-1	14	TRBJ2-3	-	TGCGCCAGCAGTGAGGACAGGGGGGCAGATACGCAGTATTTT	CASSEDRGADTQYF
-	TRBV7-2	15	TRBJ2-3	few	TGTGCCAGCAGGGTATCACGGGACTGGACAGATACGCAGTATTTT	CASRVSRDWTDTQYF
TRBD1	TRBV19	15	TRBJ1-5	-	TGTGCCAGTAGTATAGTTCGGGACAGGGCTAAGCCCCAGCATTTT	CASSIVRDRAKPQHF
TRBD2	TRBV13	15	TRBJ2-3	-	TGTGCCAGCAGCTTAGAACTAGCGGGCACAGATACGCAGTATTTT	CASSLELAGTDTQYF
TRBD2	TRBV4-1	15	TRBJ2-1	few	TGCGCCAGCAGCCAACCTCAGCGGGGGTTCAATGAGCAGTTCTTC	CASSQPQRGFNEQFF
TRBD1	TRBV14	19	TRBJ1-6	-	TGTGCCAGCAGCCAAGAACCCCCCGGGACAGGGTTCTATAATTCACCCCTCCACTTT	CASSQEPPGTGFYNSPLHF
TRBD2	TRBV6-5	14	TRBJ2-1	-	TGTGCCAGCGGAATCGCGGGGGGGGCGAATGAGCAGTTCTTC	CASGIAGGANEQFF
-	TRBV30	15	TRBJ1-2	-	TGTGCCTGGAGCGCTAAAAGCAGTGGCGGCCATGGCTACACCTTC	CAWSAKSSGGHGYTF
TRBD2	TRBV7-9	16	TRBJ2-1	-	TGTGCCAGCACCCCGTCTCGGACTAGCGGGAGCAATGAGCAGTTCTTC	CASTPSRTSGSNEQFF
TRBD1	TRBV27	14	TRBJ2-7	few	TGTGCCAGCAGTAAGACAGGGGTGCAGTACGAGCAGTACTTC	CASSKTGVQYEQYF
TRBD1	TRBV19	15	TRBJ2-7	-	TGTGCCAGTAGTAAAGAAGACAGGGGGACCTACGAGCAGTACTTC	CASSKEDRGTYEQYF
-	TRBV4-3	11	TRBJ1-4	many	TGCGCCAGCAGCCATGAGTATAAACTGTTTTTT	CASSHEYKLFF
TRBD2	TRBV5-1	15	TRBJ2-3	few	TGCGCCAGCAGCTCCGGGACTAGTATGACAGATACGCAGTATTTT	CASSSGTSMTDTQYF
-	TRBV6-1	11	TRBJ2-1	few	TGTGCCAGCAGCCCTCTAAATGAGCAGTTCTTC	CASSPLNEQFF
-	TRBV28	15	TRBJ2-7	-	TGTGCCAGCAGTGGCAGGCTGACGGTTACCTACGAGCAGTACTTC	CASSGRLTVTYEQYF
TRBD1	TRBV4-3	16	TRBJ2-2	few	TGCGCCAGCAGCCAGGTCGGGACAGAGAACACCGGGGAGCTGTTTTTT	CASSQVGTENTGELFF
-	TRBV5-4	13	TRBJ2-1	few	TGTGCCAGCGCCACGTTGAGTTCTAATGAGCAGTTCTTC	CASATLSSNEQFF
-	TRBV30	13	TRBJ2-1	-	TGTGCCTGGAGTGTAAGGGAGTACAATGAGCAGTTCTTC	CAWSVREYNEQFF
TRBD1	TRBV7-9	18	TRBJ2-3	few	TGTGCCAGCAGGCCGGGACAGACACCGCAGGGCAGCACAGATACGCAGTATTTT	CASRPGQTPQGSTDTQYF
-	TRBV7-2	14	TRBJ2-3	few	TGTGCCAGCAGCACTGACAGAAGCACAGATACGCAGTATTTT	CASSTDRSTDTQYF
-	TRBV6-6	13	TRBJ2-7	few	TGTGCCAGCGCATACAGTTCAGGGTCCGAGCAGTACTTC	CASAYSSGSEQYF
-	TRBV2	13	TRBJ2-5	-	TGTGCCAGCAGTGAACACAGTCAGGGGACCCAGTACTTC	CASSEHSQGTQYF
-	TRBV28	16	TRBJ2-7	few	TGTGCCAGCAGTCCGCTTTGGGCCCCGACGATCTACGAGCAGTACTTC	CASSPLWAPTIYEQYF
TRBD1	TRBV4-1	17	TRBJ2-6	-	TGCGCCAGCTCACCGGGACAGGGGGGCTCTGGGGCCAACGTCCTGACTTTC	CASSPGQGGSGANVLTF
-	TRBV5-1	14	TRBJ2-1	-	TGCGCCAGCAGTCAAAATCAGGGAATCAATGAGCAGTTCTTC	CASSQNQGINEQFF
-	TRBV9	14	TRBJ2-3	few	TGTGCCAGCAGCGCGCAAAATAGACACGATACGCAGTATTTT	CASSAQNRHDTQYF
-	TRBV15	15	TRBJ2-1	few	TGTGCCACCAGCGTGGCCCACGGGGTTATTAATGAGCAGTTCTTC	CATSVAHGVINEQFF
-	TRBV30	14	TRBJ2-7	few	TGTGCCTGGAGTGTAGGACTCAAGATCGACGAGCAGTACTTC	CAWSVGLKIDEQYF
-	TRBV30	12	TRBJ1-1	-	TGTGCCTGGAGTGTACTTGAGGGTGAAGCTTTCTTT	CAWSVLEGEAFF
TRBD2	TRBV9	16	TRBJ2-1	few	TGTGCCAGCAGCGTGACTAGCGGGGGACATAACAATGAGCAGTTCTTC	CASSVTSGGHNNEQFF
-	TRBV28	13	TRBJ1-2	-	TGTGCCAGCAGTTTTGGGGGCGGGTATGGCTACACCTTC	CASSFGGGYGYTF
TRBD1	TRBV7-2	13	TRBJ2-7	-	TGTGCCAGCAGCAGGGACAGGGACTACGAGCAGTACTTC	CASSRDRDYEQYF
-	TRBV9	15	TRBJ2-5	few	TGTGCCAGCAGCGTAGCCCCCACAGGGCAGGAGACCCAGTACTTC	CASSVAPTGQETQYF
-	TRBV6-6	13	TRBJ1-2	few	TGTGCCAGCAGTTCTACAGGGAACTATGGCTACACCTTC	CASSSTGNYGYTF
TRBD1	TRBV2	16	TRBJ2-7	-	TGTGCCAGCAGTGAAGGGGGACAGGGGACCCGCAAAGAGCAGTACTTC	CASSEGGQGTRKEQYF
TRBD2	TRBV11-2	15	TRBJ2-7	few	TGTGCCAGCAGCCGACTAGCGGGAGTATTGTACGAGCAGTACTTC	CASSRLAGVLYEQYF
-	TRBV30	14	TRBJ1-2	few	TGTGCGTCGAACAAGGGGGTGGGTGACTATGGCTACACCTTC	CASNKGVGDYGYTF
TRBD2	TRBV4-2	20	TRBJ2-1	-	TGTGCCAGCAGCCACTCTATAGCGGGGGGATTACCTACCCCCTACAATGAGCAGTTCTTC	CASSHSIAGGLPTPYNEQFF
TRBD2	TRBV5-1	14	TRBJ2-5	-	TGCGCCAGCAGCTCCTTACTAGCGGGGAAGACCCAGTACTTC	CASSSLLAGKTQYF
-	TRBV19	13	TRBJ1-2	-	TGTGCCAGTAGTAGGGCACAGGACTATGGCTACACCTTC	CASSRAQDYGYTF
-	TRBV7-2	14	TRBJ1-4	-	TGTGCCAGCAGTCCGGGACACCGCAATGAAAAACTGTTTTTT	CASSPGHRNEKLFF
-	TRBV6-6	15	TRBJ2-2	-	TGTGCCAGCAGTTACTCTGCCGGGGTGTCCGGGGAGCTGTTTTTT	CASSYSAGVSGELFF
TRBD2	TRBV6-6	14	TRBJ2-7	few	TGTGCCAGCGGGGTGGCTAGCGGGACCTACGAGCAGTACTTC	CASGVASGTYEQYF
-	TRBV30	14	TRBJ2-2	-	TGTGCCTGGACTCACGGAGCGAGGCTCGGGGAGCTGTTTTTT	CAWTHGARLGELFF
-	TRBV9	14	TRBJ2-7	-	TGTGCCAGCAGCGAACAGGGGCTCGGAGGGGAGCAGTACTTC	CASSEQGLGGEQYF
-	TRBV7-9	13	TRBJ1-5	few	TGTGCCAGCAGCTTAATTCATAGTCAGCCCCAGCATTTT	CASSLIHSQPQHF
-	TRBV6-5	16	TRBJ1-2	-	TGTGCCAGCAGTTACTCGATCGCGGGGAAGTTTTATGGCTACACCTTC	CASSYSIAGKFYGYTF
-	TRBV30	11	TRBJ2-7	-	TGTGCCTGGATGCAGGGTTACGAGCAGTACTTC	CAWMQGYEQYF
-	TRBV11-2	16	TRBJ1-6	-	TGTGCCAGCAGCTTAATTGGACAGCTCCATAATTCACCCCTCCACTTT	CASSLIGQLHNSPLHF